The present TCR beta chain was sequenced within a study of blood T cell repertoires in COVID-19 (dated by TCRdb to 2020 to 2022). In terms of the full investigation: Collaborator samples came from the United States, Italy and Spain and covered acute and convalescent phases of COVID-19. Samples came from the ongoing ImmuneRACE study (first 160 participants) plus 1,254 subjects from 6 global collaborators. The repertoires were released in a freely available public database meant as a resource for research on the immune response to SARS-CoV-2. Where available, HLA class I and class II types were taken from metadata supplied by the sample provider and were not determined by assay-based typing. Sample metadata almost always included a de-identified subject ID, COVID-19 status, age in years and sex. The prospective study material was composed of cDNA or gDNA derived from T cells, B-cell-depleted T cells, or PBMCs. Subjects who had been exposed to COVID-19, were actively infected with it, or had recovered from it provided the deeply sampled blood TCRbeta repertoires that made up the dataset.

On this clone itself: This receptor's antigen is unknown. Per-nucleotide qualities are absent, and no much larger clonotype sits a single base away.

TCRbeta CDR3 regions were amplified from genomic DNA by means of the immunoSEQ Assay, a bias-controlled multiplex PCR. In the authors' own workflow: The number of nucleated cells in each sample was estimated from the amplification of reference gene primers within the assay. Sequence reads were collapsed and filtered to measure the absolute abundance of every unique TCRbeta CDR3 rearrangement. For each sample, productive Simpson clonality was calculated as the square root of Simpson's diversity index over productive rearrangements. Drawn from immuneACCESS, this table holds only the in-frame rearrangements with V and J called that TCRdb kept. Clones are partly lost; checked studies trace under half to an unresolved V gene and leave the rest unexplained. From that table come the V and J calls and clone size; the DNA was used to work out D and trimming. Present in this sample are hundreds of thousands of clones, approximately 90% of which were seen just once. Of the sample, roughly 1% falls within the top ten clones.

From the germline V gene, CDR1 is SGHTA and CDR2 is FQGNSA. The CDR3 spans 14 residues, from the cysteine through the phenylalanine. Kept here is only the CDR3 DNA, which spans 42 bases and is read in frame from base 1. The junction shows trimming of 5 bases on V and 5 bases on J, and the gene matches do not reach 8 bases of it. Paper-wide results and their limitations: The quantity of clinical and demographic metadata differed by source and by participant and was supplied without curation.

In the prospective study, participants were 18 to 89 years old, resided in fewer than 25 geographic areas of the United States, and were enrolled through a virtual design. To assign participants to cohorts, the prospective study relied on clinical history that participants themselves reported in a screening survey and a study questionnaire. ImmuneRACE Cohort 3 recovered participants were defined by two consecutive negative NP/OP PCR tests, healthcare professional clearance, or symptom resolution. Each participant in the prospective study had whole blood, serum and a nasopharyngeal or oropharyngeal swab collected by mobile phlebotomists. Prospective study participants could optionally give additional blood draws and questionnaires over an approximately 2-month period. Prospective study blood samples were shipped either frozen or at room temperature before DNA extraction.

The source material was PBMCs or T cells enriched from blood (not recorded which). The sequence came from a man younger than 30 who had recovered from COVID-19. The chain employs TRBV7-2 and TRBJ1-2; 7 central nucleotides agree with TRBD1. The DNA sequence follows: TGTGCCAGCAGCGAAGGGGGCTCCGGGTATGGCTACACCTTC. Its protein reads: CASSEGGSGYGYTF.